A selection of T cell receptor beta chains follows, all from one sample in a study of blood T cell repertoires in COVID-19. Assay: immunoSEQ multiplex PCR; the TCRdb copy retains only in-frame clones and omits some. The sample includes roughly 340,000 clones, around 91% of them seen just once. Sequenced material: PBMCs or T cells enriched from blood (not recorded which). These receptors were obtained from a man aged 18 to 35 who had recovered from COVID-19. Each CDR3 is given with its conserved first and last residue. A D gene is named only where the DNA matches it firmly. The size entry is marked missing in some rows and otherwise reads once, few, many or a size class.

v_call,clone_size,d_call,cdr3_aa
TRBV5-6,NA,NA,CASSLSSGREIHSNQPQHF
TRBV19,NA,NA,CASSQGKNYGYTF
TRBV2,NA,NA,CASTREGLGYGYTF
TRBV6-5,NA,TRBD1,CASRASGGTGELFF
TRBV6-5,NA,NA,CASSPRGISYEQYF
TRBV7-9,NA,NA,CASSRRGGDTEAFF
TRBV4-3,NA,TRBD2,CASSQETGRAEQFF
TRBV10-2,NA,TRBD2,CASSDPLAGGPYEQYF
TRBV10-3,NA,TRBD1,CAISEMAGGGTEAFF
TRBV30,once,TRBD1,CAWRYDRGEQYF
TRBV21-1,NA,NA,CASSPGTGETGELFF
TRBV27,NA,NA,CASSYTGTSQPQHF
TRBV6-6,NA,NA,CASSRREFLGGYTF
TRBV15,NA,TRBD1,CATSREDRGNEKLFF
TRBV25-1,once,TRBD2,CASRVSGLAAGELFF
TRBV5-1,NA,NA,CASSFSTGPAGNTIYF
TRBV24-1,NA,TRBD1,CATSDRRDRRNIQYF
TRBV7-9,NA,TRBD1,CASRLPGQDSGYTF
TRBV11-3,NA,TRBD1,CASSPGGKGELFF
TRBV27,NA,TRBD1,CASSTGTGRSYEQYF
TRBV2,NA,TRBD2,CASSIGTSGKETQYF
TRBV18,NA,NA,CASSPTTGNSGNTIYF
TRBV7-9,NA,NA,CASSLASGVHSPLHF
TRBV6-5,NA,TRBD1,CASRGQGYTGELFF
TRBV10-1,NA,NA,CASSRDTQETQYF
TRBV7-3,NA,NA,CASSLVAGNYGYTF
TRBV12-3/TRBV12-4,NA,TRBD2,CASSGRGNEQFF
TRBV6-4,NA,TRBD2,CASRELAGGRDTQYF
TRBV3-1/TRBV3-2,NA,NA,CASSSREGGTEAFF
TRBV28,NA,NA,CASSILRILDTEAFF
TRBV27,NA,NA,CASSLNGPSYNEQFF